The rows below give T cell receptor beta chains drawn from one sample of a study of blood T cell repertoires in COVID-19. Profiled with immunoSEQ multiplex PCR; TCRdb holds only in-frame clones, not every one. The table records about 160,000 clones, roughly 86% of them present only once. Material: peripheral blood. These receptors all come from a woman in her sixties or seventies who had recovered from COVID-19. CDR3s include the opening cysteine and the closing phenylalanine or tryptophan. A D gene is named only where the DNA matches it firmly. The size field is filled for only some rows; it gives once, few, many or a size class.

clone_size | j_call | d_call | v_call | cdr3_nt | cdr3_aa
. | TRBJ1-5 | . | TRBV4-1 | TGCGCCAGCAGCCAAGATTACACCAATCAGCCCCAGCATTTT | CASSQDYTNQPQHF
. | TRBJ1-4 | TRBD1 | TRBV3-1/TRBV3-2 | TGTGCCAGCAGCACCCGGACAGGGCCGGGTGAAAAACTGTTTTTT | CASSTRTGPGEKLFF
once | TRBJ1-6 | TRBD1 | TRBV28 | TGTGCCAGCAGTTGGGACAGGGTGGGGAACAGAACACCCCTCCACTTT | CASSWDRVGNRTPLHF
. | TRBJ2-7 | . | TRBV28 | TGTGCCAGCAGTCCCATCTTATCCACGGGGTTATACGAGCAGTACTTC | CASSPILSTGLYEQYF
. | TRBJ2-1 | . | TRBV6-1 | TGTGCCAGCAGTGAAGTGGCGGGGGCGTACAATGAGCAGTTCTTC | CASSEVAGAYNEQFF
. | TRBJ1-3 | . | TRBV7-9 | TGTGCCAGCAGCTTAGAACACCCTCGAAACACCATATATTTT | CASSLEHPRNTIYF
. | TRBJ1-2 | . | TRBV27 | TGTGCCAGCAGTGTATCCCGAATGCAGGCAGATGGCTACACCTTC | CASSVSRMQADGYTF
. | TRBJ2-5 | . | TRBV4-1 | TGCGCCAGCAGCCAAGATCGCAGCGGGTCCGGCGGGGAGACCCAGTACTTC | CASSQDRSGSGGETQYF
. | TRBJ1-4 | . | TRBV18 | TGTGCCAGCTCCATATCAGTTGCAACTAATGAAAAACTGTTTTTT | CASSISVATNEKLFF
. | TRBJ2-7 | TRBD1 | TRBV14 | TGTGCCAGCAGCCGGGGACAGGGTGTTTCCTACGAGCAGTACTTC | CASSRGQGVSYEQYF
. | TRBJ2-2 | TRBD2 | TRBV10-1 | TGCGCCAGCAGTGTTACTAGCGGGGGCAACACCGGGGAGCTGTTTTTT | CASSVTSGGNTGELFF
once | TRBJ2-1 | TRBD2 | TRBV30 | TGTGCCTGGAGTGTGGGACTAGCGGGGAACAATGAGCAGTTCTTC | CAWSVGLAGNNEQFF
. | TRBJ2-7 | TRBD1 | TRBV5-8 | TGTGCCAGCAGCGTTCCCGGGACAGGGACCTACGAGCAGTACTTC | CASSVPGTGTYEQYF
. | TRBJ2-5 | TRBD2 | TRBV11-3 | TGTGCCAGCAGCTCCGGGGGGGCCCAAGAGACCCAGTACTTC | CASSSGGAQETQYF
. | TRBJ1-1 | . | TRBV19 | TGTGCCAGTGAGGGGCTTGGGAGGACATTGAACACTGAAGCTTTCTTT | CASEGLGRTLNTEAFF
. | TRBJ1-1 | . | TRBV10-3 | TGTGCCATCATGGCGGTAATGAACACTGAAGCTTTCTTT | CAIMAVMNTEAFF
. | TRBJ1-1 | TRBD1 | TRBV5-4 | TGTGCCAGCAGCTCCCTGGACAGGACCAACACTGAAGCTTTCTTT | CASSSLDRTNTEAFF
. | TRBJ2-3 | TRBD2 | TRBV7-2 | TGTGCCAGCAGCTCGCCTAGCGGGGGCACAGATACGCAGTATTTT | CASSSPSGGTDTQYF
. | TRBJ2-3 | TRBD1 | TRBV6-4 | TGTGCCAGCAGCTTTGGGACAGAAAGCACAGATACGCAGTATTTT | CASSFGTESTDTQYF
few | TRBJ1-4 | . | TRBV4-2 | TGTGCCAGCAGCCAAGGTTATGCAACTAATGAAAAACTGTTTTTT | CASSQGYATNEKLFF
. | TRBJ1-4 | . | TRBV6-5 | TGTGCCAGCAAGGGGTGGAAGAATGAAAAACTGTTTTTT | CASKGWKNEKLFF